Reported below is one T cell receptor (beta chain). Its cognate antigen is unknown. UMIs and sample barcodes were carried by the TCR alpha and TCR beta cDNA libraries that 5'RACE produced using constant-segment primers. One entry per CDR3 protein results from TCRdb running MiXCR on the 5' RACE reads. This repertoire shows more than 80,000 distinct CDR3 sequences, roughly 12% found once; its top ten account for 25% to 35%. The data were obtained in a study of T-cell memory formation after mild COVID-19. Broader study findings: Pre-infection memory already had some responding clones, implying cross-reactive memory joined. CD4+ contracting clones lay mainly in CM and EM, CD8+ ones in EMRA. Nothing confirmed that second-wave clones peaking on day 37 were specific for SARS-CoV-2.

Germline values: CDR1 LGHNA, CDR2 YSLEER. V gave up 2 bases and J gave up 10 bases; unmatched junction bases: 3. This CDR3 is 13 amino acids long. The TCR sequence derives from an adult woman who had mild COVID-19 (a few samples of this study predate the infection). Cell type and time point are not known. Material for sequencing was PBMCs or a T cell subset sorted from them (not recorded which). The chain is built from TRBV4-3 and TRBJ2-1; 9 nucleotides line up with TRBD1. The CDR3 DNA reads TGCGCCAGCAGCCAATGGACAGGGGCCGAGCAGTTCTTC. This gives the protein CASSQWTGAEQFF.